These 4 T cell receptor beta chains originate from one sample sequenced in a study of CD8 T cells in ankylosing spondylitis. One entry per CDR3 protein, called by TCRdb with MiXCR from the 5' RACE reads. This table holds 250,000 to 400,000 distinct CDR3 sequences, 11% found once. Sequencing input: blood, either unsorted or a sorted T cell fraction (not recorded which). These receptors all stem from a female donor with ankylosing spondylitis or in good health (not recorded which).

This clonotype has a count of ten or more. V usage is TRBV12-3 or TRBV12-4 and J usage is TRBJ1-1; TRBD1 is a possible D gene (6 bases). CDR3 length equals 13 residues. The V and J ends lost 8 bases and 4 bases respectively, with 14 bases between them. The CDR3 here is CASLGRGFTEAFF. For the CDR3, the DNA is TGTGCCAGCCTTGGGAGGGGGTTCACTGAAGCTTTCTTT.

This clonotype was found many times. The genes are TRBV10-3 and TRBJ2-2, with a weak D call TRBD1 (5 bases). The germline V and J ends were trimmed by 3 bases and 7 bases, with 9 bases remaining between them. CDR3 size: 13 residues. CDR1 ENHRY and CDR2 SYGVKD come from the germline V gene. This CDR3 reads CAISDQGGGELFF. In DNA form, the CDR3 reads TGTGCCATCAGTGACCAGGGCGGCGGGGAGCTGTTTTTT.

This clonotype was seen ten or more times. The chain employs TRBV20-1 and TRBJ1-1, with TRBD1 matching 9 bases. This CDR3 spans 14 amino acids. Germline V CDR1 and CDR2: DFQATT, SNEGSKA (reference sequence). Trimming removed 4 bases from V and 0 bases from J; junction bases left unmatched: 3. DNA of the CDR3: TGCAGTGCTAACAGGGGGCACATGAACACTGAAGCTTTCTTT. It yields the protein CSANRGHMNTEAFF.

In this sample, this clonotype turned up many times. The gene calls are TRBV6-2 or TRBV6-3 and TRBJ1-6; 8 bases are a match to TRBD1. Germline CDR1 reads MNHEY; CDR2 reads SVGEGT. The CDR3 has 16 amino acids. V lost 7 bases, J lost 3 bases, and 8 bases stayed unmatched. The CDR3 protein is CASTPETGVYNSPLHF. The DNA for the CDR3 is TGTGCCAGCACTCCCGAGACAGGGGTCTATAATTCACCCCTCCACTTT.